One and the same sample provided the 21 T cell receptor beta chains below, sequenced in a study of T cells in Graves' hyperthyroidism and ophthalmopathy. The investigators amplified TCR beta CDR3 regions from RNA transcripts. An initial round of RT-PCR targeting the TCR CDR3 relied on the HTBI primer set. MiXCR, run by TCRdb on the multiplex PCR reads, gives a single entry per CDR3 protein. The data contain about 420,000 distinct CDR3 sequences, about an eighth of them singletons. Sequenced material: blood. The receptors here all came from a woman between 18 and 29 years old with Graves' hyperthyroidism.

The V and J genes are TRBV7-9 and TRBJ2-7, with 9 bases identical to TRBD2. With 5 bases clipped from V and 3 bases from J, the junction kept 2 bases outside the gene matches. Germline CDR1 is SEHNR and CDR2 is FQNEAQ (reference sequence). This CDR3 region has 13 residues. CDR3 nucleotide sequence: TGTGCCAGCAGCAAGCGGGAGGTCTACGAGCAGTACTTC. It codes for CASSKREVYEQYF.

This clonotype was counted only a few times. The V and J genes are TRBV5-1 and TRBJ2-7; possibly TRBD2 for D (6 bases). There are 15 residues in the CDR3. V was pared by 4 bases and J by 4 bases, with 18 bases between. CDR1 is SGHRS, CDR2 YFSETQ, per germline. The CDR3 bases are TGCGCCAGCAGCAACCCGACGGGGGTCGTATACGAGCAGTACTTC. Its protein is CASSNPTGVVYEQYF.

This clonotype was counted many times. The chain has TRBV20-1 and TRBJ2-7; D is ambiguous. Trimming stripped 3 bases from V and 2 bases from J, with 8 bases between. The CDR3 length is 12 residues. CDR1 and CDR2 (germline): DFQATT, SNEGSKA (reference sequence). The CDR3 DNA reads TGCAGTGCTAGCAAGACTCCCTACGAGCAGTACTTC. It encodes CSASKTPYEQYF.

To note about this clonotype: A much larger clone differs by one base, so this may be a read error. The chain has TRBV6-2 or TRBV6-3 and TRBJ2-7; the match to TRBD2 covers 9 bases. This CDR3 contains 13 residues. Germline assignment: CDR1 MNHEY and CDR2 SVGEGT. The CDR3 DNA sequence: TGTGCCGGCAGACTGACTAGCGGATACGAGCAGTACTTC. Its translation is CAGRLTSGYEQYF.

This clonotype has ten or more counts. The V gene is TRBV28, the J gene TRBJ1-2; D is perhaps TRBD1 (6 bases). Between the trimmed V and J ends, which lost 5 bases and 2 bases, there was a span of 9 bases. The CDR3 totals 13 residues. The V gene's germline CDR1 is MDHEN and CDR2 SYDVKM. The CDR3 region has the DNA TGTGCCAGCAGTGAACAGGGAAACTATGGCTACACCTTC. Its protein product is CASSEQGNYGYTF.

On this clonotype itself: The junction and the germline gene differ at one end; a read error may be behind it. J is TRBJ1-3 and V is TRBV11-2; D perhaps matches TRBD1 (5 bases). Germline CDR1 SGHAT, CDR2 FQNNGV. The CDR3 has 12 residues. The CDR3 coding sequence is TGTGCCAGCAGCGTAGAGGGGCACACCATATATTTT. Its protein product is CASSVEGHTIYF.

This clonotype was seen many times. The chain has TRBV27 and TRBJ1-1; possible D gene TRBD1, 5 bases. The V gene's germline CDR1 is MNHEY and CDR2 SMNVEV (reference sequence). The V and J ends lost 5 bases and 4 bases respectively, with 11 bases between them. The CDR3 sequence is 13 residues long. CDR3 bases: TGTGCCAGCAGTGTAACGAGGGGCACTGAAGCTTTCTTT. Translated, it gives CASSVTRGTEAFF.

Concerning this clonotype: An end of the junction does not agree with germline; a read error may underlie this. CDR3 region: CGSSGRTNYGYTF. Here the CDR3 DNA reads TGTGGCAGCAGTGGACGGACTAACTATGGCTACACCTTC. This rearrangement joins TRBV6-1 to TRBJ1-2; D unresolved. This CDR3 spans 13 amino acids. From germline, CDR1 is MNHNS and CDR2 SASEGT.

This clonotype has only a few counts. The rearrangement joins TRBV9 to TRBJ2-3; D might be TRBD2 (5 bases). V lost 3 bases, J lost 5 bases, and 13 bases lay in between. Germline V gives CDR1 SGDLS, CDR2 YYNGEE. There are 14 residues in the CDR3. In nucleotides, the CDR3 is TGTGCCAGCAGCGCCGAGGGTAGCCAAGATACGCAGTATTTT. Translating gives CASSAEGSQDTQYF.

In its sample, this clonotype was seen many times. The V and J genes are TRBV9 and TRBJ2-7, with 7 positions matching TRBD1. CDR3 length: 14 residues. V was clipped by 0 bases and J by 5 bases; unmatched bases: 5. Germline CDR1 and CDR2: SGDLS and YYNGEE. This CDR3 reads CASSVAGGADEQYF. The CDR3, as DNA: TGTGCCAGCAGCGTAGCAGGGGGTGCAGACGAGCAGTACTTC.

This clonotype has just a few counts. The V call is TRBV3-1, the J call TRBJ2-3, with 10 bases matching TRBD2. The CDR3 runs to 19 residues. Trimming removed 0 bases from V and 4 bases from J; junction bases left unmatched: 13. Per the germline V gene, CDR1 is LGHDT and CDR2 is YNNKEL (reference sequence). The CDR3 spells CASSQDPPAGGPGADTQYF. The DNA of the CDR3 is TGTGCCAGCAGCCAAGATCCCCCAGCGGGAGGGCCTGGGGCAGATACGCAGTATTTT.

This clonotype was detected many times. The CDR3 spells CASSLPGQGGGYTF. CDR3 in DNA: TGTGCCAGCAGTCTACCGGGACAGGGTGGGGGCTACACCTTC. The J gene is TRBJ1-2, the V gene TRBV11-2, with 9 bases aligning to TRBD1. V was clipped by 6 bases and J by 8 bases; unmatched bases: 10. The CDR3 consists of 14 residues. Germline CDR1 and CDR2: SGHAT and FQNNGV.

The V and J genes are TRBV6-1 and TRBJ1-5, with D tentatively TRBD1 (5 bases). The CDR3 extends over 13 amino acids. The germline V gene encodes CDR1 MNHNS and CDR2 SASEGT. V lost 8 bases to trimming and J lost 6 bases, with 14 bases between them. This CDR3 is CASGRAVGQPQHF. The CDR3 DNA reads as TGTGCCAGCGGCAGGGCGGTGGGTCAGCCCCAGCATTTT.

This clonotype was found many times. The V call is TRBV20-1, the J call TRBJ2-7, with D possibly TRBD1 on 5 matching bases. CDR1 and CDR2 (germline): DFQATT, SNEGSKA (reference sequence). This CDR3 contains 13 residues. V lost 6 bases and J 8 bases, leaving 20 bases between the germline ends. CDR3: CSAYMARATKQYF. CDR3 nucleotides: TGCAGTGCCTATATGGCCAGGGCAACCAAGCAGTACTTC.

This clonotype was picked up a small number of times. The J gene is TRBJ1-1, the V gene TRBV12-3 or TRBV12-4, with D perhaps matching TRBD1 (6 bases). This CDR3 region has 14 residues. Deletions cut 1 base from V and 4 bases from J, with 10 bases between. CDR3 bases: TGTGCCAGCAGTTTAGTGTCAGGGGTCACTGAAGCTTTCTTT. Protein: CASSLVSGVTEAFF.

The CDR3 coding sequence is TGCGCCAGCAGCCAAGATTTCCCTGGACACTCTGGAAACACCATATATTTT. Translating it yields CASSQDFPGHSGNTIYF. The chain combines TRBV4-1 with TRBJ1-3, with D maybe TRBD1 (5 bases). Trimming removed 0 bases from V and 0 bases from J, with 12 bases in between. CDR3 size: 17 residues. Germline values: CDR1 MGHRA, CDR2 YSYEKL.

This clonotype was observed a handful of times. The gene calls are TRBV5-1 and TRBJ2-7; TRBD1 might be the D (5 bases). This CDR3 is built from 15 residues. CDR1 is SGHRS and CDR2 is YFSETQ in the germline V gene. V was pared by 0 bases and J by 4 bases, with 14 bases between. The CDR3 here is CASSLGQNTVYEQYF. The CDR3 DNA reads TGCGCCAGCAGCTTGGGACAGAATACAGTTTACGAGCAGTACTTC.

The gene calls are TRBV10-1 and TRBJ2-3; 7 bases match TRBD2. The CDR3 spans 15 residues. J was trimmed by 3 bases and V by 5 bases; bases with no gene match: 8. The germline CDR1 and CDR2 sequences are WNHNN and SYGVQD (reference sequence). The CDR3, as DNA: TGCGCCAGCAGTAAGTTGGTGGGAGGGACAGATACGCAGTATTTT. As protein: CASSKLVGGTDTQYF.

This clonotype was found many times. CDR3 amino acids: CASRGKGTQYF. Written as DNA, the CDR3 is TGTGCCAGCAGGGGGAAAGGGACCCAGTACTTC. The J gene is TRBJ2-5, the V gene TRBV2; no firm D call. The CDR3 runs 11 residues. From germline, CDR1 is SNHLY and CDR2 FYNNEI. V lost 6 bases, J lost 7 bases, and 9 bases lay in between.

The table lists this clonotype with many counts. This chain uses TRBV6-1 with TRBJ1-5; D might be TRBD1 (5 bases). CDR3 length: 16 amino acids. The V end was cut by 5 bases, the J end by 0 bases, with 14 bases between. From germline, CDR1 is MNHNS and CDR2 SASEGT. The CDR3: CASSYRAGLSNQPQHF. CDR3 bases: TGTGCCAGCAGTTATAGGGCAGGGCTTAGCAATCAGCCCCAGCATTTT.

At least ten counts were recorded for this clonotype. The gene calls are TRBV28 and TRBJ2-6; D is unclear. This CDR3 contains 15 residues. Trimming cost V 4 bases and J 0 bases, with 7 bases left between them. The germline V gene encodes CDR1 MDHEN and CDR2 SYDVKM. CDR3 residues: CASSYPGSGANVLTF. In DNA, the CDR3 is TGTGCCAGCAGTTACCCGGGCTCTGGGGCCAACGTCCTGACTTTC.